A single sample is the source of the 31 T cell receptor beta chains below, sequenced in a study of blood T cell repertoires in COVID-19. Data came from immunoSEQ multiplex PCR; TCRdb stores just in-frame clones and leaves some out. The sample has 55,000 to 65,000 clones; about nine tenths are singletons. Material: peripheral blood. Receptors were obtained from a woman older than 75 with active COVID-19.

J is TRBJ1-6 and V is TRBV27; D uncertain. The germline CDR1 and CDR2 sequences are MNHEY and SMNVEV (reference sequence). The CDR3 loop spans 16 amino acids. Trimming pared 8 bases from V and 3 bases from J, leaving 17 bases between. The chain's CDR3 is CASGGLQNLYNSPLHF. CDR3 coding DNA: TGTGCCAGCGGAGGGTTACAGAACCTCTATAATTCACCCCTCCACTTT.

The chain couples TRBV5-1 to TRBJ1-1, with D perhaps matching TRBD1 (5 bases). The germline V and J ends were trimmed by 2 bases and 2 bases, with 10 bases remaining between them. CDR1 SGHRS and CDR2 YFSETQ come from the germline V gene. The CDR3 runs to 14 residues. CDR3 coding DNA: TGCGCCAGCAGCTTTGGGGGAGGAAACACTGAAGCTTTCTTT. It specifies CASSFGGGNTEAFF. The whole variable domain, remainder taken from reference TRBV5-1 and TRBJ1-1, is KAGVTQTPRYLIKTRGQQVTLSCSPISGHRSVSWYQQTPGQGLQFLFEYFSETQRNKGNFPGRFSGRQFSNSRSEMNVSTLELGDSALYLCASSFGGGNTEAFFGQGTRLTVV.

J is TRBJ1-1 and V is TRBV3-1 (or the pseudogene TRBV3-2); 11 positions agree with TRBD1. This CDR3 region has 17 residues. CDR1 LGHDT and CDR2 YNNKEL come from the germline V gene (reference sequence). V shed 0 bases, J shed 6 bases, and the junction held 9 bases outside the gene matches. The CDR3 DNA reads TGTGCCAGCAGCCAAGATCTCGGGACAGGGGGTGCGTCTGAAGCTTTCTTT. Its protein is CASSQDLGTGGASEAFF.

The J gene is TRBJ2-5, the V gene TRBV11-2; TRBD2 might be the D (7 bases). Germline CDR1 and CDR2: SGHAT and FQNNGV. This CDR3 is built from 16 residues. Trimming pared 0 bases from V and 1 base from J, leaving 12 bases between. Here the CDR3 reads CASSLEGGQLQETQYF. The CDR3 region has the DNA TGTGCCAGCAGCTTAGAGGGGGGGCAGCTCCAAGAGACCCAGTACTTC.

The chain uses TRBV3-1 (or the pseudogene TRBV3-2) and TRBJ1-1, with D hard to call. V lost 0 bases to trimming and J lost 1 base, with 6 bases between them. The length of the CDR3 is 14 residues. CDR1 is LGHDT, CDR2 YNNKEL, per germline (reference sequence). CDR3 DNA: TGTGCCAGCAGCCAAGAGGGAGGGAACACTGAAGCTTTCTTT. This gives the protein CASSQEGGNTEAFF.

This rearrangement joins TRBV11-2 to TRBJ2-3; maybe TRBD2 (7 bases). The germline CDR1 and CDR2 sequences are SGHAT and FQNNGV. CDR3 length equals 14 residues. Trimming removed 10 bases from V and 2 bases from J, with 16 bases in between. CDR3 nucleotides: TGTGCCACCGATAGGGGGGGCTACACAGATACGCAGTATTTT. Residues: CATDRGGYTDTQYF.

V gene TRBV4-2 combines with J gene TRBJ1-2; no clear D. Germline V gene data show CDR1 as LGHNA and CDR2 as YNFKEQ. The CDR3 has 12 amino acids. V was trimmed by 1 base and J by 6 bases, leaving 6 bases between them. The CDR3 DNA follows: TGTGCCAGCAGCCAAGGCCCGGATGGCTACACCTTC. This gives the protein CASSQGPDGYTF.

This clone was seen only once. The gene calls are TRBV6-5 and TRBJ2-2, with 7 positions matching TRBD1. Germline V gene data show CDR1 as MNHEY and CDR2 as SVGAGI. V lost 4 bases and J lost 7; bases outside the gene matches: 12. The CDR3 has 16 residues. The CDR3 region is CASSLGQWERGGELFF. Here the CDR3 DNA reads TGTGCCAGCAGTTTGGGACAGTGGGAGCGTGGCGGGGAGCTGTTTTTT.

The chain uses TRBV28 and TRBJ2-7; D might be TRBD1 (6 bases). Germline lookup yields CDR1 MDHEN and CDR2 SYDVKM. The CDR3 contains 13 residues. V lost 6 bases to trimming and J lost 3 bases, with 12 bases between them. Here the CDR3 reads CASSRGQLYEQYF. The CDR3 DNA follows: TGTGCCAGCAGCCGGGGACAACTCTACGAGCAGTACTTC.

This chain connects TRBV28 to TRBJ1-5; the D is unclear. Germline CDR1 and CDR2: MDHEN and SYDVKM. V gave up 8 bases and J gave up 5 bases, with 7 bases separating them. The CDR3 is 11 residues long. CDR3 region: CASSEDQPQHF. The CDR3 DNA sequence: TGTGCCAGCTCAGAAGATCAGCCCCAGCATTTT.

This clone was counted between two and nine times. The CDR3 spells CASSQVGTSGIGGQETQYF. As DNA, the CDR3 is TGTGCCAGCAGCCAAGTGGGGACTAGCGGGATCGGAGGCCAAGAGACCCAGTACTTC. V usage is TRBV4-2 and J usage is TRBJ2-5; 13 nucleotides align to TRBD2. Germline CDR1 and CDR2: LGHNA and YNFKEQ. The CDR3 spans 19 residues. The junction had 9 bases not matched to a gene; V was cut back by 1 base and J by 1 base.

The chain is built from TRBV5-8 and TRBJ1-1; D possibly corresponds to TRBD1 (6 bases). The CDR3 covers 16 residues. Trimming shortened V by 2 bases and J by 0 bases, and 14 bases separated the two germline ends. Germline CDR1 reads SGHTS; CDR2 reads YDEGEE. The DNA for the CDR3 is TGTGCCAGCAGCTTCGGGGGGGCCGGCCTGAACACTGAAGCTTTCTTT. It codes for CASSFGGAGLNTEAFF.

V usage is TRBV28 and J usage is TRBJ2-7; no definite D call. Per the germline V gene, CDR1 is MDHEN and CDR2 is SYDVKM. V was clipped by 8 bases and J by 5 bases, with 13 bases between them. The CDR3 length is 12 residues. CDR3: CASSVRAHEQYF. The CDR3 region has the DNA TGTGCCAGCTCGGTTAGAGCCCACGAGCAGTACTTC.

This chain's CDR3 is CASSVRGRGSMDEQYF. The CDR3, as DNA: TGTGCCAGCAGTGTTCGTGGCAGGGGGAGTATGGACGAGCAGTACTTC. The chain recombines TRBV2 with TRBJ2-7, with 7 bases fitting TRBD1. This CDR3 is 16 amino acids long. J gave up 5 bases and V 4 bases, and 14 bases lay outside the gene matches. Germline CDR1 is SNHLY and CDR2 is FYNNEI.

V is TRBV6-5 and J is TRBJ2-3; 8 bases are shared with TRBD2. This CDR3 has 15 residues. The J segment lost 1 base and the V segment lost 6 bases, leaving 6 bases of the junction unmatched. Germline V gives CDR1 MNHEY, CDR2 SVGAGI. The CDR3 DNA reads TGTGCCAGCAGCCAAACCGGGGGGGGCACAGATACGCAGTATTTT. Translated: CASSQTGGGTDTQYF.

The V gene is TRBV14, the J gene TRBJ2-3; 11 bases line up with TRBD2. The CDR3 has 17 amino acids. From germline, CDR1 is SGHDN and CDR2 FVKESK. V lost 0 bases to trimming and J lost 4 bases; unmatched junction nucleotides: 6. Here the CDR3 DNA reads TGTGCCAGCAGCCAAGATCTAGCGGGGGGCAGGTCAGATACGCAGTATTTT. It encodes CASSQDLAGGRSDTQYF.

The J gene is TRBJ2-1, the V gene TRBV6-5; 7 positions agree with TRBD1. Germline loops: CDR1 MNHEY, CDR2 SVGAGI. The CDR3 contains 12 residues. V lost 8 bases, J lost 3 bases, and 1 base stayed unmatched. The CDR3 spells CASRDSYNEQFF. The CDR3 bases are TGTGCCAGCCGGGACAGCTACAATGAGCAGTTCTTC.

The chain joins TRBV7-9 to TRBJ2-3; 10 nucleotides align to TRBD1. The length of the CDR3 is 15 residues. Trimming cost V 4 bases and J 1 base; bases outside gene matches: 2. CDR1 SEHNR and CDR2 FQNEAQ come from the germline V gene (reference sequence). As DNA, the CDR3 is TGTGCCAGCAGCTGGACAGGGGGGGGCACAGATACGCAGTATTTT. As protein: CASSWTGGGTDTQYF.

The chain combines TRBV28 with TRBJ2-3; D may be TRBD1 (5 bases). Per germline, CDR1 MDHEN and CDR2 SYDVKM. The V end was cut by 11 bases, the J end by 6 bases, with 12 bases between. The CDR3 consists of 11 residues. The CDR3 DNA is TGTGCCGGGGCCGAAGGGGATACGCAGTATTTT. Encoded protein: CAGAEGDTQYF.

This chain connects TRBV19 to TRBJ1-5, with a tentative D call TRBD1 (5 bases). Trimming removed 11 bases at V and 3 bases at J, with 26 bases between. Germline assignment: CDR1 LNHDA and CDR2 SQIVND (reference sequence). This CDR3 contains 17 residues. The CDR3 here is CAVDSGSTGAFNQPQHF. CDR3 sequence (DNA): TGTGCCGTAGATTCAGGTTCAACAGGAGCATTCAATCAGCCCCAGCATTTT.

The chain is built from TRBV15 and TRBJ2-3, with 16 bases lining up with TRBD2. The CDR3 has 16 amino acids. Unmatched junction bases numbered 5, after V lost 5 bases and J lost 6 bases. Germline CDR1 LNHNV, CDR2 YYDKDF (reference sequence). Written as DNA, the CDR3 is TGTGCCACCAGCGGGACTAGCGGGGGGGCCTCCGATACGCAGTATTTT. This translates into CATSGTSGGASDTQYF.

V is TRBV19 and J is TRBJ1-2, with TRBD1 identical over 8 bases. V trimming: 5 bases; J trimming: 3 bases; junction bases outside the gene matches: 8. The CDR3 is 15 residues long. Germline V lookup: CDR1 LNHDA, CDR2 SQIVND (reference sequence). The chain's CDR3 is CASSGLDRVDYGYTF. CDR3 sequence (DNA): TGTGCCAGTAGTGGGCTGGACAGGGTTGACTATGGCTACACCTTC.

The chain joins TRBV5-1 to TRBJ2-5; the D is unclear. The ends were cut back, 0 bases at V and 5 bases at J, with 14 bases in the middle. Looked up from germline, CDR1 is SGHRS and CDR2 is YFSETQ. There are 15 residues in the CDR3. The CDR3 region is CASSLGPPPGETQYF. CDR3 nucleotide sequence: TGCGCCAGCAGCTTGGGGCCCCCGCCCGGGGAGACCCAGTACTTC.

The J gene is TRBJ1-2, the V gene TRBV5-6, with D possibly TRBD1 on 5 matching bases. This CDR3 comprises 16 residues. Germline lookup yields CDR1 SGHDT and CDR2 YYEEEE. Between the trimmed V and J ends, which lost 0 bases and 2 bases, there was a span of 14 bases. Written as DNA, the CDR3 is TGTGCCAGCAGCTTGGTGGGAGGGTCAGGGAACTATGGCTACACCTTC. Its translation: CASSLVGGSGNYGYTF.

This rearrangement joins TRBV6-5 to TRBJ1-5, with a weak D call TRBD1 (6 bases). The CDR3 consists of 14 residues. Between the trimmed V and J ends, which lost 5 bases and 3 bases, there was a span of 11 bases. Germline V gene sequence: CDR1 MNHEY, CDR2 SVGAGI. The CDR3 nucleotides read TGTGCCAGCAGTAACCGGGACATCAATCAGCCCCAGCATTTT. Translating gives CASSNRDINQPQHF.

J is TRBJ1-1 and V is TRBV4-1, with D perhaps TRBD1 (5 bases). Germline lookup yields CDR1 MGHRA and CDR2 YSYEKL. The CDR3 spans 14 residues. Trimming took 0 bases from V and 1 from J, leaving 6 bases between them. The CDR3 DNA sequence: TGCGCCAGCAGCCAAGATCAGGGGAACACTGAAGCTTTCTTT. It encodes CASSQDQGNTEAFF.

CDR3 bases: TGTGCCAGCAGTTTCGGACAGGGGCCATATGGCTACACCTTC. Translation: CASSFGQGPYGYTF. The chain combines TRBV6-2 or TRBV6-3 with TRBJ1-2; 9 positions match TRBD1. Germline V gene lookup returns CDR1 MNHEY and CDR2 SVGEGT. The CDR3 extends over 14 amino acids. Losses at the gene ends were 4 bases for V and 5 bases for J; bases not matched to a gene: 5.

V is TRBV13 and J is TRBJ1-2; D possibly corresponds to TRBD1 (6 bases). V lost 2 bases, J lost 3 bases, and 13 bases lay in between. Looked up from germline, CDR1 is PRHDT and CDR2 is FYEKMQ (reference sequence). This CDR3 spans 15 amino acids. DNA for the CDR3: TGTGCCAGCAGCTTATGGGAGACAGGCGACTATGGCTACACCTTC. Its translation is CASSLWETGDYGYTF.

The chain combines TRBV29-1 with TRBJ2-1; 12 positions agree with TRBD2. The J segment lost 2 bases and the V segment lost 5 bases, leaving 4 bases of the junction unmatched. Germline-derived CDR1 and CDR2 are SQVTM and ANQGSEA. The CDR3 consists of 15 residues. In DNA form, the CDR3 reads TGCAGCGTTAACGGACTAGCGGGAACCTACAATGAGCAGTTCTTC. This translates into CSVNGLAGTYNEQFF.

The chain has TRBV28 and TRBJ2-7; 10 nucleotides line up with TRBD1. CDR3 length: 15 amino acids. In germline, CDR1 is MDHEN, CDR2 SYDVKM. V was pared by 4 bases and J by 5 bases, with 8 bases of the junction left unmatched. The CDR3 sequence is CASSSPGQGTHEQYF. The CDR3 coding sequence is TGTGCCAGCAGTTCACCGGGACAGGGGACCCACGAGCAGTACTTC.

A single count supports this clone. The chain links TRBV23-1 to TRBJ1-4; D may be TRBD1 (5 bases). TRBV23-1 has ORF status, its function being uncertain. The V gene lost 0 bases and the J gene lost 5 bases, with 10 bases spanning the gap. This CDR3 contains 15 residues. DNA for the CDR3: TGCGCCAGCAGTCAATCTGTCAAGGGGAATGAAAAACTGTTTTTT. Protein: CASSQSVKGNEKLFF.